This is a list of T cell receptor beta chains from one sample in a study of T cells in localized non-small cell lung cancer. Sequencing was performed with immunoSEQ multiplex PCR; in TCRdb, only in-frame clones are kept and a portion is missing. Among 20,000 to 25,000 clones listed, roughly nine tenths were seen once. The sequencing used peripheral blood, collected before any cancer treatment. All receptors come from a woman aged 40-69 years with stage I lung adenocarcinoma. The CDR3 runs from the conserved cysteine through the conserved F or W. A D gene is named only where the DNA matches it firmly. Not every row has a clone size; where given, it reads once, few, many or a size class.

v_gene,j_gene,d_gene,abundance,CDR3nt,CDR3aa
TRBV27,TRBJ2-2,TRBD1,-,TGTGCCAGCAGTTCGGGACAGGGGAGGCACACCGGGGAGCTGTTTTTT,CASSSGQGRHTGELFF
TRBV28,TRBJ2-7,-,once,TGTGCCAGCAGAGCCCACAGGGTACCCTACGAGCAGTACTTC,CASRAHRVPYEQYF
TRBV11-3,TRBJ2-3,-,-,TGTGCCAGCAGCTTAGATCGGATCAGGGAGACGGGCACAGATACGCAGTATTTT,CASSLDRIRETGTDTQYF
TRBV28,TRBJ2-2,-,-,TGTGCCAGCAGCGATAGGGGGGAGCTGTTTTTT,CASSDRGELFF
TRBV19,TRBJ1-5,TRBD1,-,TGTGCCAGTAGCCAATCCACCGACAGGGGTAATCAGCCCCAGCATTTT,CASSQSTDRGNQPQHF
TRBV2,TRBJ2-3,-,-,TGTGCCAGCAGAAAAGGAGCGGACCGCACAGATACGCAGTATTTT,CASRKGADRTDTQYF
TRBV28,TRBJ2-3,-,-,TGTGCCAGCTACGGGACAGGACTCTCGGGACTAGCCACAGATACGCAGTATTTT,CASYGTGLSGLATDTQYF
TRBV27,TRBJ2-1,TRBD2,-,TGTGCCAGCAATCCTAGCGGGAGTTGGAATGAGCAGTTCTTC,CASNPSGSWNEQFF
TRBV5-6,TRBJ1-6,-,-,TGTGCCAGCAGCTTGCTGGGTGTCGGGAGGGGTTCACCCCTCCACTTT,CASSLLGVGRGSPLHF
TRBV27,TRBJ1-2,TRBD1,-,TGTGCCAGCAGTTTGACAGGGAACTATGGCTACACCTTC,CASSLTGNYGYTF
TRBV7-7,TRBJ2-2,-,-,TGTGCCAGCAGCCAGGGCCGGGAGCTGTTTTTT,CASSQGRELFF
TRBV5-1,TRBJ2-1,-,-,TGCGCCAGCAGCTTAGCGGAGAGGGGGTACAGTGAGCAGTTCTTC,CASSLAERGYSEQFF
TRBV19,TRBJ2-7,-,-,TGTGCCAGTAGTATAGATTCGGCCCTCACCGGGGTCTACGAGCAGTACTTC,CASSIDSALTGVYEQYF
TRBV6-5,TRBJ2-1,TRBD2,-,TGTGCCAGCAGTTCCGGGACTAGCGGGAGACCCTATGAGCAGTTCTTC,CASSSGTSGRPYEQFF
TRBV5-1,TRBJ2-7,TRBD2,once,TGCGCCAGCAGCTTTAGCGGGCCTCCCGGGGACGAGCAGTACTTC,CASSFSGPPGDEQYF
TRBV4-2,TRBJ2-2,-,-,TGTGCCAGCAGCCAAGGTTCAAGGGACGGGGAGCTGTTTTTT,CASSQGSRDGELFF
TRBV7-6,TRBJ2-7,-,-,TGTGCCAGCAGCTTAATTGGGGAAGGGGAGCAGTACTTC,CASSLIGEGEQYF
TRBV5-1,TRBJ2-5,-,-,TGCGCCAGCAGCTTGGAGTACAGGGAAGAGACCCAGTACTTC,CASSLEYREETQYF
TRBV29-1,TRBJ2-4,-,-,TGCAGCGTTGAAGTCCCTCCCGGGGACATTCAGTACTTC,CSVEVPPGDIQYF
TRBV5-4,TRBJ2-3,-,-,TGTGCCAGCAGCTTGGGGGGTCCCCGCACAGATACGCAGTATTTT,CASSLGGPRTDTQYF
TRBV5-6,TRBJ2-7,TRBD2,-,TGTGCCAGCAGCCATGGACTAGGGATGACCTTTTACGAGCAGTACTTC,CASSHGLGMTFYEQYF
TRBV4-1,TRBJ2-7,-,once,TGCGCCAGCAGCCAAGTGGGGAAGATCAGGGAAAACGAGCAGTACTTC,CASSQVGKIRENEQYF
TRBV28,TRBJ2-7,-,-,TGTGCCAGCAGGAGGAGCGGATTAGCCTACGAGCAGTACTTC,CASRRSGLAYEQYF
TRBV27,TRBJ2-2,-,once,TGTGCCAGCAGCCGTTCGAACACCGGGGAGCTGTTTTTT,CASSRSNTGELFF
TRBV27,TRBJ1-5,-,-,TGTGCCAGCAGTTTAGTGGCGAGACAGCCCCAGCATTTT,CASSLVARQPQHF
TRBV5-4,TRBJ2-7,-,-,TGTGCCAGCAGCTTCGGATCGGCCTACGAGCAGTACTTC,CASSFGSAYEQYF
TRBV28,TRBJ1-4,TRBD1,-,TGTGCCAGCAGTCCCCAGGGAACGGGACAGGGGCCTTTT,CASSPQGTGQGPF
TRBV6-6,TRBJ2-7,-,-,TGTGCCAGCAGTTACGGCCCGGGTGGCGAGCAGTACTTC,CASSYGPGGEQYF
TRBV7-2,TRBJ2-3,TRBD2,-,TGTGCCAGCAGCTTAGCAGGGGGTAGCGGGAGGGGCACAGATACGCAGTATTTT,CASSLAGGSGRGTDTQYF
TRBV6-6,TRBJ1-1,-,-,TGTGCCAGCAGTTACTCGGGGGGTGTCACTGAAGCTTTCTTT,CASSYSGGVTEAFF
TRBV19,TRBJ1-2,TRBD1,-,TGTGCCAGTAGCAGACAGGGCGGTTACTATGGCTACACCTTC,CASSRQGGYYGYTF
TRBV9,TRBJ2-7,TRBD2,-,TGTGCCAGCAGCTTAACTAGCGGGACCTACGAGCAGTACTTC,CASSLTSGTYEQYF
TRBV7-2,TRBJ2-7,-,-,TGTGCCAGCAGCTACACCCGTTACGAGCAGTACTTC,CASSYTRYEQYF
TRBV4-2,TRBJ2-1,-,-,TGTGCCAGCAGCCAAGAGAACTTCAACTACAATGAGCAGTTCTTC,CASSQENFNYNEQFF
TRBV18,TRBJ2-3,-,-,TGTGCCAGCTCACCACCAAGCACAGATACGCAGTATTTT,CASSPPSTDTQYF
TRBV6-1,TRBJ1-2,TRBD1,-,TGTGCCAGCAGCCGGGACAGGGATAACTATGGCTACACCTTC,CASSRDRDNYGYTF
TRBV28,TRBJ2-7,TRBD2,-,TGTGCCAGCAGTGGGACTACGGACTACGAGCAGTACTTC,CASSGTTDYEQYF
TRBV6-5,TRBJ2-3,-,-,TGTGCCAGCAGTCCTGGGTCTCGCACAGATACGCAGTATTTT,CASSPGSRTDTQYF
TRBV28,TRBJ1-3,-,once,TGTGCCAGCGCAATTATGTTTCGGGACACTTCAAGCTCTGGAAACACCATATATTTT,CASAIMFRDTSSSGNTIYF
TRBV7-8,TRBJ2-7,-,-,TGTGCCAGCAGCTCCGGACGCATAAGCTCCTACGAGCAGTACTTC,CASSSGRISSYEQYF